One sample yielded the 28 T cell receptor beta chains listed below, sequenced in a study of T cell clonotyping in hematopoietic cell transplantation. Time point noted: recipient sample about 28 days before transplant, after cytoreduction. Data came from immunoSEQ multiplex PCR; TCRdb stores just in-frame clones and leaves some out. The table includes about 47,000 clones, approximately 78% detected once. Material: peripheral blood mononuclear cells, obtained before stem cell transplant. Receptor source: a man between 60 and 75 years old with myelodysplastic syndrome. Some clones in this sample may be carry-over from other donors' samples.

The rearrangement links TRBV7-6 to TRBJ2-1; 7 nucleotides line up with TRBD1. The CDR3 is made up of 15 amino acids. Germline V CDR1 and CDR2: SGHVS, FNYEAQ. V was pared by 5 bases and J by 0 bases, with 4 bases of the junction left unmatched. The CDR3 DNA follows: TGTGCCAGCAGCCCTGGGACAGACTCCTACAATGAGCAGTTCTTC. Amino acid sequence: CASSPGTDSYNEQFF.

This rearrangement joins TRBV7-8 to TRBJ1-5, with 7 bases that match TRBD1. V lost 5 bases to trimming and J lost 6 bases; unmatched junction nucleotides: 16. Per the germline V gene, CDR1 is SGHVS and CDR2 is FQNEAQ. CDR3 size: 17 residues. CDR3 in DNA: TGTGCCAGCAGCGAAAGACAGGGAGGTTTAGGTTTTCAGCCCCAGCATTTT. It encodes CASSERQGGLGFQPQHF.

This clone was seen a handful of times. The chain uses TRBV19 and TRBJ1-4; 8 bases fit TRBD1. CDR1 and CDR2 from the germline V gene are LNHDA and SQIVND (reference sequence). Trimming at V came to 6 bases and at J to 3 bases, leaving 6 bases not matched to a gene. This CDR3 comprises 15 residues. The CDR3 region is CASSAGGRANEKLFF. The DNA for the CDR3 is TGTGCCAGTAGCGCAGGGGGCCGAGCTAATGAAAAACTGTTTTTT.

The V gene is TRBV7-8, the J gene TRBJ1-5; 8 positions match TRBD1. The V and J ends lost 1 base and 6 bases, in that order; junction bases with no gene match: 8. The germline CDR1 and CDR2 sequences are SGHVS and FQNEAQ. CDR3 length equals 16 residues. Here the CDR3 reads CASSLDLGRGLQPQHF. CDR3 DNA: TGTGCCAGCAGCTTAGATCTAGGCAGGGGGCTTCAGCCCCAGCATTTT.

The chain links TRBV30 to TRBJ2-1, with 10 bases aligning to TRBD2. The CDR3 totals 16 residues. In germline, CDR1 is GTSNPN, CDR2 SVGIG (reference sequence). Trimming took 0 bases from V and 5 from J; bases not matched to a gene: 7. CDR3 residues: CAWSVQRGGSDNEQFF. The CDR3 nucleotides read TGTGCCTGGAGTGTACAGCGGGGGGGCAGCGACAATGAGCAGTTCTTC. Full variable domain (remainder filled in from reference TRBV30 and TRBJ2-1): SQTIHQWPATLVQPVGSPLSLECTVEGTSNPNLYWYRQAAGRGLQLLFYSVGIGQISSEVPQNLSASRPQDRQFILSSKKLLLSDSGFYLCAWSVQRGGSDNEQFFGPGTRLTVL.

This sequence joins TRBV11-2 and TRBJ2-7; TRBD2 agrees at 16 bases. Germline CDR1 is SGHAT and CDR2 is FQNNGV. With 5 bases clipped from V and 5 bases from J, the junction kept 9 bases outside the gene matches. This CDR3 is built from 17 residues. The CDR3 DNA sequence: TGTGCCAGCAGCCCCGGGACTAGCGGGGGGGGGCGGAACGAGCAGTACTTC. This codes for CASSPGTSGGGRNEQYF. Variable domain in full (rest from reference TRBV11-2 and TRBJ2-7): EAGVAQSPRYKIIEKRQSVAFWCNPISGHATLYWYQQILGQGPKLLIQFQNNGVVDDSQLPKDRFSAERLKGVDSTLKIQPAKLEDSAVYLCASSPGTSGGGRNEQYFGPGTRLTVT.

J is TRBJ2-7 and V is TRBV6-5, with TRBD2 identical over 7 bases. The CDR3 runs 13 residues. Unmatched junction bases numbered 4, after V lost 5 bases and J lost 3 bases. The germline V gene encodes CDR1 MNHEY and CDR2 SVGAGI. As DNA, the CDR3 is TGTGCCAGCAGTCGCCGGGAGGACTACGAGCAGTACTTC. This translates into CASSRREDYEQYF.

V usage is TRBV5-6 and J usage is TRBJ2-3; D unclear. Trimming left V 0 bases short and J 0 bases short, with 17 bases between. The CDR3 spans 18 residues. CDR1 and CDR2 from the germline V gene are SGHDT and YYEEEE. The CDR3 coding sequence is TGTGCCAGCAGCTTGGTACCCCGAGGCAGCGTGAGCACAGATACGCAGTATTTT. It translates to CASSLVPRGSVSTDTQYF.

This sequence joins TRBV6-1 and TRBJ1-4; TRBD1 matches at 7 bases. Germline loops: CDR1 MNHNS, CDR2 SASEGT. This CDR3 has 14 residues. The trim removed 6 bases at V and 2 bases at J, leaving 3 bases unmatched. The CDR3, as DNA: TGTGCCAGCAGCTCAGGGGGGACTAATGAAAAACTGTTTTTT. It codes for CASSSGGTNEKLFF.

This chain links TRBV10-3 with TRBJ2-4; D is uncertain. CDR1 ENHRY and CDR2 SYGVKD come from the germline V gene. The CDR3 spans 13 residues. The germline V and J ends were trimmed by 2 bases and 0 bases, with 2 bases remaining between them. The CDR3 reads CAISELAKNIQYF. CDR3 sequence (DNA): TGTGCCATCAGTGAGCTAGCCAAAAACATTCAGTACTTC.

The CDR3 loop is CASSQQRDEQFF. CDR3 sequence (DNA): TGTGCCAGCAGCCAACAGCGGGATGAGCAGTTCTTC. The gene calls are TRBV11-2 and TRBJ2-1; possibly TRBD2 for D (6 bases). V dropped 5 bases and J dropped 8 bases, with 10 bases sitting between them. This CDR3 is built from 12 residues. CDR1 SGHAT and CDR2 FQNNGV come from the germline V gene.

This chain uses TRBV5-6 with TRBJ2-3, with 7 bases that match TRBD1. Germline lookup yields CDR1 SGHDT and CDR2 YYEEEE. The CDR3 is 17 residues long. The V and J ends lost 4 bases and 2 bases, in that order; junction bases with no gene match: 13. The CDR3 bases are TGTGCCAGCAGCAAAAGGCCGGGACAGTCGAACACAGATACGCAGTATTTT. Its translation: CASSKRPGQSNTDTQYF.

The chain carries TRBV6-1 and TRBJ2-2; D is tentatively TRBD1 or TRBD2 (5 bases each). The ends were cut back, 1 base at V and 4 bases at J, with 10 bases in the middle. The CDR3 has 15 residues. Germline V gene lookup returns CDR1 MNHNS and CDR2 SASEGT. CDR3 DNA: TGTGCCAGCAGTGAAGGGGGGTCGGGCACCGGGGAGCTGTTTTTT. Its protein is CASSEGGSGTGELFF.

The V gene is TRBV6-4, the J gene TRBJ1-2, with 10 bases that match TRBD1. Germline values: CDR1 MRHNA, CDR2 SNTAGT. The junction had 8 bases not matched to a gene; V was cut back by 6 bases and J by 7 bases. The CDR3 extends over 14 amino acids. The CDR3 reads CASRAGQGYGGYTF. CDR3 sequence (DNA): TGTGCCAGCAGGGCGGGACAGGGGTATGGTGGCTACACCTTC.

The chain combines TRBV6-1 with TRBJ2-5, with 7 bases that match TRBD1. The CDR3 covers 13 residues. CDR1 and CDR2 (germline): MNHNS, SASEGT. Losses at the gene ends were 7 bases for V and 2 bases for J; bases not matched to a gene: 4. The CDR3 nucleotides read TGTGCCAGCACCCGGGACAGACAAGAGACCCAGTACTTC. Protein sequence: CASTRDRQETQYF.

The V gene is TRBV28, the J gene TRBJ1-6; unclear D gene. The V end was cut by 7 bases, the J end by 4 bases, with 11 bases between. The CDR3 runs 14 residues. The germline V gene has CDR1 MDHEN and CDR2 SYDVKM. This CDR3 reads CASTLGRYNSPLHF. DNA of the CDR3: TGTGCCAGCACGTTGGGCAGGTATAATTCACCCCTCCACTTT.

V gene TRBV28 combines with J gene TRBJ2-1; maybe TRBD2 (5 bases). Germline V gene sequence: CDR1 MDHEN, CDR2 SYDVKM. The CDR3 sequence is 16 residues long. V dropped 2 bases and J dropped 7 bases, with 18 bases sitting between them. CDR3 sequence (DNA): TGTGCCAGCAGTTTAAGTGGTCCGGTCGGGAAGAATGAGCAGTTCTTC. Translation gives CASSLSGPVGKNEQFF.

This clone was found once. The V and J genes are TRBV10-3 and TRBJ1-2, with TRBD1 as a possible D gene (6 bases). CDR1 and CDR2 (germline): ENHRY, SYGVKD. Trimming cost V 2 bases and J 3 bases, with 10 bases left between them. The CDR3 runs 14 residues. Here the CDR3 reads CAISETTGDYGYTF. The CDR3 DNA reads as TGTGCCATCAGTGAGACGACAGGAGACTATGGCTACACCTTC.

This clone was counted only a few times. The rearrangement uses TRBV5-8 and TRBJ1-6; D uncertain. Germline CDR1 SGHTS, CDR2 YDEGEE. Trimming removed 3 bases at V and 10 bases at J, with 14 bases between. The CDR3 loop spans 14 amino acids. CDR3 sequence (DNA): TGTGCCAGCAGCTCCCGGGGAGGTTGGTCACCCCTCCACTTT. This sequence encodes CASSSRGGWSPLHF.

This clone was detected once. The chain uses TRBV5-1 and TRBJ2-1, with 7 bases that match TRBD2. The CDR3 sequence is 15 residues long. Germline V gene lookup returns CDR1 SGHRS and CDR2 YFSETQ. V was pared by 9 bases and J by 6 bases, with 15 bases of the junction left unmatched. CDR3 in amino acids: CATTPGTGGRNEQFF. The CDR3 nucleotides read TGCGCCACCACTCCCGGGACGGGGGGTCGCAATGAGCAGTTCTTC.

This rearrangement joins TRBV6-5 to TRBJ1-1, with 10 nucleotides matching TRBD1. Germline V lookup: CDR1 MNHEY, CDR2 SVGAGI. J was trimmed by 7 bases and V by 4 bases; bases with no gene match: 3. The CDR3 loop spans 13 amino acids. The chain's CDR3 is CASSFRDRGEAFF. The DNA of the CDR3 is TGTGCCAGCAGTTTCCGGGACAGGGGTGAAGCTTTCTTT.

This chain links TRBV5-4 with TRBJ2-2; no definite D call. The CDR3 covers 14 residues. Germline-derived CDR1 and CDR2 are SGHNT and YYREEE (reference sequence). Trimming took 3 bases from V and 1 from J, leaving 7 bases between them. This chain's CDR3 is CASSSDGNTGELFF. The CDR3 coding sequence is TGTGCCAGCAGCTCGGACGGGAACACCGGGGAGCTGTTTTTT.

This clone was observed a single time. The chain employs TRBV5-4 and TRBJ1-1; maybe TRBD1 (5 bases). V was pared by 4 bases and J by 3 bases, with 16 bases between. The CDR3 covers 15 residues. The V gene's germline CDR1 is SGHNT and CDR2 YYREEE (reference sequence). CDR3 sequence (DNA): TGTGCCAGCAGCCCGGGCAAGGGGATGGACACTGAAGCTTTCTTT. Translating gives CASSPGKGMDTEAFF.

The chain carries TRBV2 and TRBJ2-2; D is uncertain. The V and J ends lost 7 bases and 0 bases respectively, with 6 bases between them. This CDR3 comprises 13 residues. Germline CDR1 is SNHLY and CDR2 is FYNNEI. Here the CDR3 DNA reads TGTGCCAGCATACTAACGAACACCGGGGAGCTGTTTTTT. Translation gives CASILTNTGELFF.

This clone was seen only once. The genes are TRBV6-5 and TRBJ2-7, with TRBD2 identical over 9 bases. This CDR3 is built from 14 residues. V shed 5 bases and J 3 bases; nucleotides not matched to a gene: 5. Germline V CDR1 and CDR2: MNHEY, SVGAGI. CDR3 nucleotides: TGTGCCAGCAGTCCAGCGGGGGGAGGCTACGAGCAGTACTTC. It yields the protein CASSPAGGGYEQYF.

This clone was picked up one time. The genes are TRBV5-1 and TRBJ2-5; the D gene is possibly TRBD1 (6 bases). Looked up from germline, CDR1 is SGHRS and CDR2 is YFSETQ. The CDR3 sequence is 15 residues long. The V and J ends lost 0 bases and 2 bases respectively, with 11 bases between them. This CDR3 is CASSLAGGRQETQYF. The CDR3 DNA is TGCGCCAGCAGCTTGGCTGGGGGCAGACAAGAGACCCAGTACTTC.

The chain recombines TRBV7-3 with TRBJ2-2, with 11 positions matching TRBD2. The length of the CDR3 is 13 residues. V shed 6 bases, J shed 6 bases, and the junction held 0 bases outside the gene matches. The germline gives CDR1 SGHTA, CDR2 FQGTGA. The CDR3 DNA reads TGTGCCAGCAGACTAGCGGGGGCCGGGGAGCTGTTTTTT. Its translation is CASRLAGAGELFF.

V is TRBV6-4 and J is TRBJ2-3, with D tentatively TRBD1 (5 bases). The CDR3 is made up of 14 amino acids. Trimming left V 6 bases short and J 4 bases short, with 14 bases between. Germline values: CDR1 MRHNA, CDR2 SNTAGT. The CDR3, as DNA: TGTGCCAGCAGCCATATTCAAGGGGCAGATACGCAGTATTTT. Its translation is CASSHIQGADTQYF.